This T cell receptor (beta chain) came from a study of cytomegalovirus exposure and HLA in healthy donors. The study's findings and limits: An analysis done earlier found most TCR beta V segments productive about 87% or about 30% of the time.

This CDR3 spans 13 amino acids. The V and J ends lost 8 bases and 2 bases respectively, with 13 bases between them. Germline-derived CDR1 and CDR2 are SQVTM and ANQGSEA. A multiplex PCR was run with 60 Vbeta primers and 13 Jbeta primers. TCRdb keeps only in-frame clones here, not all; method: immunoSEQ multiplex PCR. Among about 140,000 clones, roughly 80% were seen once, and the ten largest hold around 3.2%. As for this clone: Its target is unknown.

What was sequenced was PBMCs. This chain uses TRBV29-1 with TRBJ2-1, with TRBD2 as a possible D gene (7 bases). The clonotype comes from a female donor in good health and CMV-seronegative. CDR3 in amino acids: CSSRGGAYNEQFF. The CDR3 bases are TGCAGCTCGAGGGGGGGCGCCTACAATGAGCAGTTCTTC.